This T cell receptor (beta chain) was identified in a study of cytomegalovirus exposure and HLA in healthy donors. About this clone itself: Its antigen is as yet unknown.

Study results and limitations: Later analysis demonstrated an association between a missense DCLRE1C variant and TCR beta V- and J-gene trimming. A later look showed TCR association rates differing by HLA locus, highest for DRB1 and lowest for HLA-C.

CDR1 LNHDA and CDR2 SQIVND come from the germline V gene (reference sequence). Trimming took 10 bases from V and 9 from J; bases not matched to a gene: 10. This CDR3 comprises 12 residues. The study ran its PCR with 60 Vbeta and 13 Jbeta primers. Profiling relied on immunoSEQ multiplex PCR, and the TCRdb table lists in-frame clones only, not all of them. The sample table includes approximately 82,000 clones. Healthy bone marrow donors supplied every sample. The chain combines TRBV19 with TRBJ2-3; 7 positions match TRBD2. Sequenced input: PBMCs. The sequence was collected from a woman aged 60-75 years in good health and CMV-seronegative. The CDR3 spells CAIWDYKGTQYF. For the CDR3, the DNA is TGTGCCATATGGGACTACAAGGGGACGCAGTATTTT.